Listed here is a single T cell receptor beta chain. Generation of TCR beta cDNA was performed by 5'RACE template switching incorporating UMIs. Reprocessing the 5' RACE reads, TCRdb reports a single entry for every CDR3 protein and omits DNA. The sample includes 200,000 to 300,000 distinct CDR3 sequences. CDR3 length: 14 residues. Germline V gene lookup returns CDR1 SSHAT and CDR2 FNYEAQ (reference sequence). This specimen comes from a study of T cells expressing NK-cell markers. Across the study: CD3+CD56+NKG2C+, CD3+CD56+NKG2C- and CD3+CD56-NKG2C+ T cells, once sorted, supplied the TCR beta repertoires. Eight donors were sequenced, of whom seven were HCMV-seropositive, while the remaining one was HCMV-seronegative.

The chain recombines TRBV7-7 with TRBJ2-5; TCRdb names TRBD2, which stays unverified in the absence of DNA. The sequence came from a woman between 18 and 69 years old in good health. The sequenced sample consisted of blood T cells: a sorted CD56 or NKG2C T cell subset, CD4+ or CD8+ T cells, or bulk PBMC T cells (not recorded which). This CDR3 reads CASGRGGLGETQYF.